This T cell receptor beta chain was sequenced in a study of blood T cell repertoires in COVID-19. TCRdb keeps only in-frame clones here, not all; method: immunoSEQ multiplex PCR. Of under 300,000 clones in the sample, around 90% were seen once. CDR1 and CDR2 from the germline V gene are SGDLS and YYNGEE. The CDR3 extends over 13 amino acids. The V end was cut by 0 bases, the J end by 10 bases, with 10 bases between. A few counts support this clone. The sequenced sample consisted of peripheral blood. This chain connects TRBV9 to TRBJ1-4, with D possibly being TRBD1 (5 bases). The TCR sequence derives from a woman aged 70-85 years with active or convalescent COVID-19. CDR3 coding DNA: TGTGCCAGCAGCGTAGGGGACTTGGGAAAACTGTTTTTT. Translated: CASSVGDLGKLFF.